These 26 T cell receptor beta chains share one sample of origin, sequenced in a study of T cell changes during pregnancy in multiple sclerosis. Repertoires were generated with immunoSEQ multiplex PCR, while TCRdb's copy carries only in-frame clones and drops some. The data show over 90,000 clones, over 85% seen once. The sample in question was peripheral blood, obtained after pregnancy. These receptors were taken from a female donor with multiple sclerosis, enrolled in a pregnancy study.

The chain links TRBV5-6 to TRBJ2-5; D is undetermined. The CDR3 runs to 14 residues. Between the trimmed V and J ends, which lost 2 bases and 0 bases, there was a span of 8 bases. Germline V CDR1 and CDR2: SGHDT, YYEEEE. The CDR3 is CASSFPGYQETQYF. CDR3 DNA: TGTGCCAGCAGCTTCCCGGGTTACCAAGAGACCCAGTACTTC.

This clone was observed once. The chain joins TRBV4-2 to TRBJ2-1; 10 bases match TRBD1. The ends lost 1 base at V and 9 bases at J; junction bases unmatched: 3. There are 14 residues in the CDR3. CDR1 is LGHNA and CDR2 is YNFKEQ in the germline V gene. In DNA form, the CDR3 reads TGTGCCAGCAGCCAAGGACAGGGGGCGGTTGAGCAGTTCTTC. It yields the protein CASSQGQGAVEQFF.

The chain joins TRBV5-6 to TRBJ2-7; 8 nucleotides agree with TRBD1. Germline CDR1 reads SGHDT; CDR2 reads YYEEEE. J gave up 3 bases and V 3 bases, and 5 bases lay outside the gene matches. The CDR3 is made up of 14 amino acids. As DNA, the CDR3 is TGTGCCAGCAGCTCGGAGGGACAGGACTACGAGCAGTACTTC. This translates into CASSSEGQDYEQYF.

V gene TRBV9 combines with J gene TRBJ1-1, with unresolved D. Germline V gene data show CDR1 as SGDLS and CDR2 as YYNGEE. The CDR3 is made up of 14 amino acids. V lost 0 bases and J lost 3, with 9 bases in between. The CDR3 DNA reads as TGTGCCAGCAGCGTAGCGTTCACAGACACTGAAGCTTTCTTT. It yields the protein CASSVAFTDTEAFF.

On this clone itself: An end of the junction does not agree with germline; a read error may underlie this. Within the sample, other DNA sequences also encode this same CDR3. The V and J genes are TRBV27 and TRBJ2-7, with unresolved D. The CDR3 consists of 14 residues. Germline V gene lookup returns CDR1 MNHEY and CDR2 SMNVEV (reference sequence). CDR3 bases: TGTGCCAGCTCACCCCGGTCGGGTTCCTACGAGCAGTATTTC. It specifies CASSPRSGSYEQYF.

The V and J genes are TRBV29-1 and TRBJ2-1; maybe TRBD2 (5 bases). The CDR3 sequence is 14 residues long. V was trimmed by 0 bases and J by 12 bases, leaving 18 bases between them. Germline CDR1 is SQVTM and CDR2 is ANQGSEA. The CDR3 region is CSVEELRRAAGQFF. CDR3 nucleotides: TGCAGCGTTGAAGAACTACGGCGGGCAGCCGGGCAGTTCTTC.

The V call is TRBV4-3, the J call TRBJ1-1; D possibly corresponds to TRBD1 (5 bases). The germline V and J ends were trimmed by 4 bases and 6 bases, with 15 bases remaining between them. In germline, CDR1 is LGHNA, CDR2 YSLEER. This CDR3 has 14 amino acids. The CDR3 region has the DNA TGCGCCAGCAGCCTCACGGTATGGGGCGCTGAAGCTTTCTTT. Its translation is CASSLTVWGAEAFF.

This chain links TRBV7-8 with TRBJ2-7, with D possibly TRBD1 on 5 matching bases. The V gene's germline CDR1 is SGHVS and CDR2 FQNEAQ. The V end was cut by 3 bases, the J end by 0 bases, with 9 bases between. The CDR3 extends over 14 amino acids. The CDR3 reads CASSFGHGSYEQYF. CDR3 DNA sequence: TGTGCCAGCAGCTTCGGACACGGCTCCTACGAGCAGTACTTC.

This chain uses TRBV4-2 with TRBJ1-5, with TRBD1 identical over 8 bases. CDR3 length: 15 residues. Trimming took 3 bases from V and 7 from J; bases not matched to a gene: 8. Per germline, CDR1 LGHNA and CDR2 YNFKEQ. The CDR3 region is CASSHGTGSGQPQHF. CDR3 coding DNA: TGTGCCAGCAGCCACGGGACAGGTTCAGGACAGCCCCAGCATTTT.

In nucleotides, the CDR3 is TGTGCCAGTAGTGGAGTACTAGCGGGATCGAAGCAGTACTTC. Protein product: CASSGVLAGSKQYF. The gene calls are TRBV19 and TRBJ2-7; TRBD2 matches 10 bases. This CDR3 region has 14 residues. The J segment lost 8 bases and the V segment lost 5 bases, leaving 9 bases of the junction unmatched. Germline CDR1 is LNHDA and CDR2 is SQIVND (reference sequence). The entire variable domain, with the rest obtained from reference TRBV19 and TRBJ2-7, is as follows: DGGITQSPKYLFRKEGQNVTLSCEQNLNHDAMYWYRQDPGQGLRLIYYSQIVNDFQKGDIAEGYSVSREKKESFPLTVTSAQKNPTAFYLCASSGVLAGSKQYFGPGTRLTVT.

The J gene is TRBJ1-6, the V gene TRBV5-1; possibly TRBD1 for D (6 bases). With 7 bases removed from V and 7 bases from J, the gap between germline ends came to 15 bases. The CDR3 length is 14 residues. The V gene's germline CDR1 is SGHRS and CDR2 YFSETQ. The CDR3 coding sequence is TGCGCCAGCTCCTACGGGACAAAAAATTCACCCCTCCACTTT. Translated: CASSYGTKNSPLHF.

V usage is TRBV6-1 and J usage is TRBJ2-7, with 7 bases matching TRBD2. The germline V gene encodes CDR1 MNHNS and CDR2 SASEGT. J was trimmed by 0 bases and V by 4 bases; bases with no gene match: 6. This CDR3 comprises 15 residues. The DNA of the CDR3 is TGTGCCAGCAGTGCATTAGCGGGCAGCTCCTACGAGCAGTACTTC. Protein product: CASSALAGSSYEQYF.

The chain links TRBV30 to TRBJ2-7; D is uncertain. The V end lost 6 bases, the J end lost 2 bases, and 11 bases lay between the germline ends. The CDR3 loop spans 12 amino acids. CDR1 is GTSNPN and CDR2 is SVGIG in the germline V gene (reference sequence). The CDR3 reads CACRLGAYEQYF. The DNA for the CDR3 is TGTGCCTGTCGACTCGGCGCCTACGAGCAGTACTTC.

The J gene is TRBJ1-1, the V gene TRBV6-1; D is unclear. Germline CDR1 and CDR2: MNHNS and SASEGT. The CDR3 covers 14 residues. Deletions cut 5 bases from V and 4 bases from J, with 14 bases between. As DNA, the CDR3 is TGTGCCAGCAGTCGGGAACTTGTTGGCACTGAAGCTTTCTTT. Its translation is CASSRELVGTEAFF.

The chain joins TRBV7-2 to TRBJ1-2; D is unresolved. This CDR3 region has 13 residues. V was shortened by 5 bases and J by 2 bases, with 9 bases between the two germline ends. Germline CDR1 and CDR2: SGHTA and FQGNSA. In DNA, the CDR3 is TGTGCCAGCAGCCCGCAGGCAAACTATGGCTACACCTTC. Translated: CASSPQANYGYTF.

The chain combines TRBV5-6 with TRBJ1-2, with unresolved D. V was clipped by 5 bases and J by 2 bases, with 13 bases between them. The CDR3 extends over 14 amino acids. Germline CDR1 reads SGHDT; CDR2 reads YYEEEE. CDR3 DNA: TGTGCCAGCAGTGCCTCCGGGAGAAACTATGGCTACACCTTC. Protein product: CASSASGRNYGYTF.

V is TRBV4-1 and J is TRBJ2-2; D unresolved. CDR1 is MGHRA and CDR2 is YSYEKL in the germline V gene. V was pared by 1 base and J by 7 bases, with 4 bases between. The CDR3 sequence is 12 residues long. This chain's CDR3 is CASSQANGELFF. In DNA form, the CDR3 reads TGCGCCAGCAGCCAAGCAAACGGGGAGCTGTTTTTT.

The V and J genes are TRBV7-2 and TRBJ1-2; TRBD1 is a possible D gene (6 bases). The CDR3 covers 14 residues. Germline V gives CDR1 SGHTA, CDR2 FQGNSA. V lost 2 bases to trimming and J lost 5 bases, with 12 bases between them. The DNA of the CDR3 is TGTGCCAGCAGCTTAAGCGGGACAATATATGGCTACACCTTC. Amino acids: CASSLSGTIYGYTF.

The V and J genes are TRBV7-9 and TRBJ2-1, with D tentatively TRBD2 (7 bases). CDR1 and CDR2 (germline): SEHNR, FQNEAQ (reference sequence). The CDR3 is 15 amino acids. V was shortened by 7 bases and J by 6 bases, with 19 bases between the two germline ends. DNA of the CDR3: TGTGCCAGCAAACCCAGGGGTCCGGGAGGCAATGAGCAGTTCTTC. It codes for CASKPRGPGGNEQFF.

This chain joins TRBV28 and TRBJ2-1; 8 bases are a match to TRBD1. The germline V gene encodes CDR1 MDHEN and CDR2 SYDVKM. CDR3 length: 16 amino acids. With 8 bases clipped from V and 9 bases from J, the junction kept 18 bases outside the gene matches. The CDR3 spells CASGRHLQGVDGEQFF. CDR3 DNA sequence: TGTGCCAGCGGCCGCCACCTACAGGGGGTCGACGGTGAGCAGTTCTTC.

The genes are TRBV29-1 and TRBJ2-3; TRBD2 aligns across 8 bases. CDR1 and CDR2 from the germline V gene are SQVTM and ANQGSEA. Unmatched junction bases numbered 4, after V lost 4 bases and J lost 1 base. The CDR3 contains 14 residues. The CDR3 nucleotides read TGCAGCGTTGCCCCGACTAGCGGCACAGATACGCAGTATTTT. It is translated as CSVAPTSGTDTQYF.

The J gene is TRBJ2-7, the V gene TRBV5-1; no clear D. V lost 4 bases and J 3 bases, leaving 8 bases between the germline ends. Per the germline V gene, CDR1 is SGHRS and CDR2 is YFSETQ. CDR3 length: 12 amino acids. The CDR3 DNA reads TGCGCCAGCAGCGAAACAGACTACGAGCAGTACTTC. It translates to CASSETDYEQYF. Drawing the rest from reference TRBV5-1 and TRBJ2-7, the complete variable domain is KAGVTQTPRYLIKTRGQQVTLSCSPISGHRSVSWYQQTPGQGLQFLFEYFSETQRNKGNFPGRFSGRQFSNSRSEMNVSTLELGDSALYLCASSETDYEQYFGPGTRLTVT.

The J gene is TRBJ1-2, the V gene TRBV28; unclear D gene. V shed 4 bases and J shed 4 bases, with 4 bases lying between them. Germline loops: CDR1 MDHEN, CDR2 SYDVKM. This CDR3 is 11 amino acids long. The CDR3 bases are TGTGCCAGCAGTTCCCTCTATGGCTACACCTTC. Its translation: CASSSLYGYTF.

The rearrangement links TRBV27 to TRBJ2-7; a weak D match, TRBD1 (6 bases). V gave up 3 bases and J gave up 4 bases, with 19 bases separating them. Germline CDR1 and CDR2: MNHEY and SMNVEV (reference sequence). This CDR3 region has 16 residues. CDR3 amino acids: CASSLGPGAHGYEQYF. The CDR3 region has the DNA TGTGCCAGCAGTTTGGGTCCAGGGGCTCATGGGTACGAGCAGTACTTC.

The genes are TRBV29-1 and TRBJ2-2, with 13 bases lining up with TRBD2. The trim removed 2 bases at V and 9 bases at J, leaving 6 bases unmatched. Germline CDR1 reads SQVTM; CDR2 reads ANQGSEA. The CDR3 runs to 15 residues. CDR3 sequence reads: CSVESGTSGIRELFF. The CDR3 DNA follows: TGCAGCGTTGAATCCGGGACTAGCGGGATCAGGGAGCTGTTTTTT.

A single count supports this clone. The rearrangement uses TRBV7-7 and TRBJ2-7; TRBD1 matches at 7 bases. This CDR3 is built from 14 residues. Trimming at V came to 5 bases and at J to 2 bases, leaving 6 bases not matched to a gene. Germline V lookup: CDR1 SSHAT, CDR2 FNYEAQ (reference sequence). The CDR3 nucleotides are TGTGCCAGCAGCGAAACAGACAGGGCCTACGAGCAGTACTTC. It yields the protein CASSETDRAYEQYF.